The rows below give T cell receptor beta chains drawn from one sample of a study of cytomegalovirus exposure and HLA in healthy donors. Produced via immunoSEQ multiplex PCR; TCRdb's table is partial and in-frame only. The sample yields approximately 130,000 clones, approximately 78% seen once. Sequenced sample: PBMCs. The source is a man aged 35 to 55 in good health and CMV-seronegative. CDR3s include the opening cysteine and the closing phenylalanine or tryptophan. A D gene is named only where the DNA matches it firmly. Some rows have no size entry. The others give once, few or many, or a class for an expanded clone.

size | D | J | length | V | CDR3 | DNA
. | TRBD2 | TRBJ2-6 | 16 | TRBV5-6 | CASSFPGRTGANGLTF | TGTGCCAGCAGCTTCCCCGGGAGGACTGGGGCCAACGGCCTGACTTTC
. | TRBD1 | TRBJ2-7 | 16 | TRBV19 | CASSDRTGGFSYEQYF | TGTGCCAGTAGTGATCGGACAGGCGGGTTCTCCTACGAGCAGTACTTC
once | TRBD2 | TRBJ2-6 | 15 | TRBV4-3 | CASSVRGSGANVLTF | TGCGCCAGCAGCGTGCGGGGGTCTGGGGCCAACGTCCTGACTTTC
. | TRBD2 | TRBJ2-1 | 15 | TRBV10-1 | CASSASGGPGNEQFF | TGCGCCAGCAGTGCTAGCGGGGGGCCGGGGAATGAGCAGTTCTTC
. | . | TRBJ2-1 | 16 | TRBV27 | CASSLLGLSSYNEQFF | TGTGCCAGCAGTTTGCTGGGCCTTAGCTCCTACAATGAGCAGTTCTTC
once | . | TRBJ1-2 | 14 | TRBV28 | CASSLLQANYGYTF | TGTGCCAGCAGTTTATTACAGGCGAACTATGGCTACACCTTC
. | TRBD1 | TRBJ2-5 | 14 | TRBV29-1 | CSVERTGSQETQYF | TGCAGCGTTGAAAGGACAGGGAGTCAAGAGACCCAGTACTTC
. | . | TRBJ2-4 | 12 | TRBV2 | CASTGRRDSQYF | TGTGCCAGCACCGGACGGCGGGACAGTCAGTACTTC
. | . | TRBJ2-3 | 15 | TRBV6-6 | CASSTPQMSTDTQYF | TGTGCCAGCAGTACCCCCCAGATGAGCACAGATACGCAGTATTTT
. | . | TRBJ2-1 | 11 | TRBV6-6 | CASSYVAEQFF | TGTGCCAGCAGTTACGTAGCTGAGCAGTTCTTC
. | . | TRBJ2-4 | 11 | TRBV19 | CASSGGANRDF | TGTGCCAGTAGTGGGGGGGCTAATAGGGACTTC
. | TRBD1 | TRBJ1-5 | 15 | TRBV10-3 | CAISAQGDGNQPQHF | TGTGCCATCAGTGCTCAGGGGGACGGCAATCAGCCCCAGCATTTT
. | TRBD1 | TRBJ2-7 | 14 | TRBV5-1 | CASSWGDREEEQYF | TGCGCCAGCAGCTGGGGGGACAGGGAGGAAGAGCAGTACTTC
. | TRBD2 | TRBJ2-3 | 13 | TRBV30 | CACGGFGTDTQYF | TGTGCCTGCGGGGGGTTCGGCACAGATACGCAGTATTTT
. | . | TRBJ1-2 | 13 | TRBV7-9 | CASSLAGVDGYTF | TGTGCCAGCAGCTTAGCAGGGGTGGATGGCTACACCTTC
. | . | TRBJ2-3 | 14 | TRBV27 | CASSLDRVPDTQYF | TGTGCCAGCAGTTTAGATCGGGTCCCAGATACGCAGTATTTT
. | . | TRBJ1-5 | 16 | TRBV5-5 | CASSFLSRGSNQPQHF | TGTGCCAGCAGCTTTTTATCCAGGGGTAGTAATCAGCCCCAGCATTTT
few | . | TRBJ2-1 | 15 | TRBV15 | CATSYGRDSYNEQFF | TGTGCCACCAGCTACGGCAGGGATTCCTACAATGAGCAGTTCTTC
. | . | TRBJ1-2 | 15 | TRBV28 | CASSLSPGLSYGYTF | TGTGCCAGCAGTTTGTCACCGGGACTTTCGTATGGCTACACCTTC
few | . | TRBJ2-1 | 15 | TRBV5-4 | CASSNRVPSYNEQFF | TGTGCCAGCAGTAACAGGGTACCATCCTACAATGAGCAGTTCTTC
. | TRBD2 | TRBJ2-3 | 15 | TRBV28 | CASSSTSGVTDTQYF | TGTGCCAGCAGCTCGACTAGCGGGGTAACAGATACGCAGTATTTT
. | . | TRBJ2-6 | 19 | TRBV27 | CASSLSAGTLSSGANGLTF | TGTGCCAGCAGTTTATCGGCCGGGACTCTTAGCTCTGGGGCCAACGGCCTGACTTTC
few | TRBD1 | TRBJ2-1 | 15 | TRBV5-1 | CASSGQASSYNEQFF | TGCGCCAGCAGCGGACAGGCGAGCTCCTACAATGAGCAGTTCTTC
. | TRBD1 | TRBJ2-5 | 17 | TRBV7-9 | CASSRETGTGYFATQYF | TGTGCCAGCAGCCGAGAAACCGGGACAGGGTATTTTGCGACCCAGTACTTC
. | . | TRBJ2-1 | 13 | TRBV7-8 | CASSLPPGNEQFF | TGTGCCAGCAGCTTACCGCCCGGGAATGAGCAGTTCTTC
. | . | TRBJ2-4 | 16 | TRBV5-6 | CASSLWVAIVKNSQYF | TGTGCCAGCAGCTTGTGGGTAGCGATCGTCAAAAACAGTCAGTACTTC
. | . | TRBJ2-7 | 15 | TRBV18 | CASSRGVVSIYEQYF | TGTGCCAGCTCCCGAGGAGTAGTTTCGATTTACGAGCAGTACTTC
once | . | TRBJ1-2 | 10 | TRBV29-1 | CSVTEDGYTF | TGCAGCGTGACAGAAGATGGCTACACCTTC
. | . | TRBJ2-7 | 14 | TRBV2 | CASSLRALYYEQYF | TGTGCCAGCAGTTTGAGGGCGCTCTATTACGAGCAGTACTTC
. | . | TRBJ2-1 | 13 | TRBV6-5 | CASSHSRGGEQFF | TGTGCCAGCAGTCACTCAAGGGGGGGTGAGCAGTTCTTC
. | . | TRBJ2-1 | 13 | TRBV7-2 | CASSLVRYNEQFF | TGTGCCAGCAGCTTAGTTCGCTACAATGAGCAGTTCTTC
once | . | TRBJ2-7 | 15 | TRBV9 | CASSVEVGARYEQYF | TGTGCCAGCAGCGTAGAGGTGGGGGCCCGCTACGAGCAGTACTTC
few | . | TRBJ2-7 | 11 | TRBV20-1 | CRGRVGYEQYF | TGCAGAGGCAGGGTGGGCTACGAGCAGTACTTC
. | . | TRBJ1-4 | 14 | TRBV29-1 | CSAAGGRRGEKLFF | TGCAGCGCCGCGGGTGGCCGGAGGGGCGAAAAACTGTTTTTT
. | . | TRBJ1-1 | 14 | TRBV30 | CAWSVQFGNTEAFF | TGTGCCTGGAGTGTTCAGTTTGGGAACACTGAAGCTTTCTTT
. | TRBD1 | TRBJ2-1 | 15 | TRBV6-5 | CASSYGTGGWDEQFF | TGTGCCAGCAGTTACGGTACAGGGGGATGGGATGAGCAGTTCTTC
. | . | TRBJ2-5 | 13 | TRBV30 | CAWSVLQGETQYF | TGTGCCTGGAGTGTACTACAGGGAGAGACCCAGTACTTC
. | . | TRBJ2-7 | 13 | TRBV7-2 | CASSSSLSYEQYF | TGTGCCAGCAGCTCGAGTCTGAGTTACGAGCAGTACTTC
. | TRBD1 | TRBJ1-6 | 14 | TRBV5-4 | CASSIRDRGSPLHF | TGTGCCAGCAGCATCCGGGACAGGGGTTCACCCCTCCACTTT
once | TRBD1 | TRBJ2-3 | 16 | TRBV7-8 | CASSSRTGRRTDTQYF | TGTGCCAGCAGCTCCCGGACAGGGAGGCGAACAGATACGCAGTATTTT
. | TRBD1 | TRBJ2-7 | 15 | TRBV28 | CASSRGSTGAYEQYF | TGTGCCAGCAGTCGAGGGTCAACAGGGGCCTACGAGCAGTACTTC
. | . | TRBJ2-3 | 17 | TRBV2 | CASSEGSQGKYTDTQYF | TGTGCCAGCAGCGAAGGGTCCCAGGGGAAATACACAGATACGCAGTATTTT
. | . | TRBJ2-1 | 15 | TRBV6-5 | CASSYPTGSGVEQFF | TGTGCCAGCAGTTATCCGACAGGGTCGGGGGTTGAGCAGTTCTTC
. | . | TRBJ2-2 | 14 | TRBV9 | CASSPRADTGELFF | TGTGCCAGCTCCCCGCGGGCGGACACCGGGGAGCTGTTTTTT
. | . | TRBJ1-4 | 12 | TRBV28 | CATLLGSEKLFF | TGTGCCACCCTATTGGGGAGTGAAAAACTGTTTTTT
few | TRBD2 | TRBJ2-1 | 16 | TRBV27 | CASSLVAGGPPNEQFF | TGTGCCAGCAGTTTGGTTGCGGGAGGGCCCCCCAATGAGCAGTTCTTC